This passage covers 17 T cell receptor beta chains from one sample sequenced in a study of cytomegalovirus exposure and HLA in healthy donors. The primer mix had 60 Vbeta and 13 Jbeta primers. TCRdb keeps only in-frame clones here, not all; method: immunoSEQ multiplex PCR. The table has about 170,000 clones, about 82% seen once. Material for sequencing was PBMCs. Every receptor here comes from a woman younger than 35 in good health and CMV-seronegative.

CDR3 sequence reads: CASSKAGGRIGNEQFF. In DNA, the CDR3 is TGTGCCAGCAGCAAAGCGGGCGGGAGAATAGGCAATGAGCAGTTCTTC. This chain links TRBV13 with TRBJ2-1, with TRBD2 matching 7 bases. Germline V CDR1 and CDR2: PRHDT, FYEKMQ (reference sequence). The CDR3 covers 16 residues. Trimming removed 5 bases from V and 6 bases from J; junction bases left unmatched: 13.

The chain employs TRBV7-9 and TRBJ1-1; D remains ambiguous. Germline values: CDR1 SEHNR, CDR2 FQNEAQ (reference sequence). V was shortened by 2 bases and J by 4 bases, with 14 bases between the two germline ends. CDR3 length: 15 residues. The DNA for the CDR3 is TGTGCCAGCAGCTTACGCCCGACAAAGAGCACTGAAGCTTTCTTT. Residues: CASSLRPTKSTEAFF.

In DNA form, the CDR3 reads TGTGCCAGCAGCGGGGGGCACTGGAACACTGAAGCTTTCTTT. The encoded protein is CASSGGHWNTEAFF. This chain joins TRBV9 and TRBJ1-1, with TRBD1 as a possible D gene (6 bases). Germline V lookup: CDR1 SGDLS, CDR2 YYNGEE. Trimming pared 3 bases from V and 1 base from J, leaving 10 bases between. The CDR3 has 14 amino acids.

The chain is built from TRBV14 and TRBJ2-1; 9 nucleotides align to TRBD2. The CDR3 consists of 16 residues. CDR1 and CDR2 (germline): SGHDN, FVKESK. The ends lost 5 bases at V and 6 bases at J; junction bases unmatched: 11. CDR3 sequence (DNA): TGTGCCAGCAGCTTTTATCTTAGCGGGAGAGGCAATGAGCAGTTCTTC. Protein: CASSFYLSGRGNEQFF.

J is TRBJ2-5 and V is TRBV5-6; D uncertain. The CDR3 extends over 12 amino acids. Deletions cut 0 bases from V and 4 bases from J, with 4 bases between. From germline, CDR1 is SGHDT and CDR2 YYEEEE. CDR3 DNA sequence: TGTGCCAGCAGCTTGGGTCGAGAGACCCAGTACTTC. Its translation: CASSLGRETQYF.

The V and J genes are TRBV4-1 and TRBJ2-5; a possible D gene is TRBD2 (6 bases). The CDR3 has 17 amino acids. V was cut by 0 bases and J by 4 bases, with 18 bases left in between. Germline V gene lookup returns CDR1 MGHRA and CDR2 YSYEKL. The DNA of the CDR3 is TGCGCCAGCAGCCAAGACCGTGTGGCGGGACCGAGAGAGACCCAGTACTTC. It is translated as CASSQDRVAGPRETQYF.

DNA of the CDR3: TGTGCCAGCTCACCAAAGTCAGTAAGCAGGGCCAACCAGCCCCAGCATTTT. It codes for CASSPKSVSRANQPQHF. This rearrangement joins TRBV18 to TRBJ1-5, with TRBD1 as a possible D gene (5 bases). CDR3 length: 17 residues. Per the germline V gene, CDR1 is KGHSH and CDR2 is LQKENI. The V end lost 2 bases, the J end lost 7 bases, and 21 bases lay between the germline ends.

The V and J genes are TRBV10-2 and TRBJ2-3; the D is unclear. Germline loops: CDR1 WSHSY, CDR2 SAAADI. The CDR3 length is 14 residues. Trimming stripped 4 bases from V and 2 bases from J, with 10 bases between. DNA of the CDR3: TGCGCCAGCAGTGTCCCGGGTAACACAGATACGCAGTATTTT. Residues: CASSVPGNTDTQYF.

CDR3 sequence (DNA): TGTGCCAGCACGCTCCAAGCGGGGTCCTACGAGCAGTACTTC. This codes for CASTLQAGSYEQYF. The chain combines TRBV2 with TRBJ2-7, with 7 bases lining up with TRBD2. Looked up from germline, CDR1 is SNHLY and CDR2 is FYNNEI. This CDR3 has 14 amino acids. The junction had 7 bases not matched to a gene; V was cut back by 7 bases and J by 1 base.

The V call is TRBV6-6, the J call TRBJ2-7, with 7 bases fitting TRBD1. With 2 bases clipped from V and 0 bases from J, the junction kept 7 bases outside the gene matches. Germline lookup yields CDR1 MNHNY and CDR2 SVGAGI (reference sequence). This CDR3 is built from 16 residues. The CDR3 sequence is CASSYTRQGASYEQYF. CDR3 nucleotide sequence: TGTGCCAGCAGTTACACCAGACAGGGAGCCTCCTACGAGCAGTACTTC.

The chain combines TRBV18 with TRBJ1-5; 7 bases match TRBD1. The germline CDR1 and CDR2 sequences are KGHSH and LQKENI. The CDR3 runs 13 residues. Trimming removed 6 bases from V and 3 bases from J; junction bases left unmatched: 2. The CDR3: CASSGTVNQPQHF. CDR3 in DNA: TGTGCCAGCTCCGGGACAGTCAATCAGCCCCAGCATTTT.

The rearrangement uses TRBV5-8 and TRBJ2-1; 7 bases are a match to TRBD2. This CDR3 spans 15 amino acids. Unmatched junction bases numbered 8, after V lost 2 bases and J lost 6 bases. Germline V gene lookup returns CDR1 SGHTS and CDR2 YDEGEE. The CDR3 DNA reads TGTGCCAGCAGCTTCGGCGGGAGATTCGGCAATGAGCAGTTCTTC. Its translation: CASSFGGRFGNEQFF.

The V call is TRBV6-1, the J call TRBJ2-5; D not resolved. Trimming pared 8 bases from V and 3 bases from J, leaving 7 bases between. CDR1 and CDR2 (germline): MNHNS, SASEGT. There are 11 residues in the CDR3. CDR3 residues: CASASKETQYF. CDR3 sequence (DNA): TGTGCCAGCGCTTCTAAAGAGACCCAGTACTTC.

This chain connects TRBV9 to TRBJ2-1; TRBD1 is a possible D gene (5 bases). The V gene lost 3 bases and the J gene lost 6 bases, with 16 bases spanning the gap. The CDR3 covers 15 residues. Germline values: CDR1 SGDLS, CDR2 YYNGEE. This CDR3 is CASSDRLKGSNEQFF. CDR3 nucleotide sequence: TGTGCCAGCAGCGACCGGTTAAAGGGGTCCAATGAGCAGTTCTTC.

The chain is built from TRBV27 and TRBJ2-3, with 9 positions matching TRBD1. The J segment lost 6 bases and the V segment lost 6 bases, leaving 7 bases of the junction unmatched. Germline V gene data show CDR1 as MNHEY and CDR2 as SMNVEV (reference sequence). This CDR3 is built from 14 residues. The CDR3 coding sequence is TGTGCCAGCAGGCAACAGGGGGCGTGGGATACGCAGTATTTT. It translates to CASRQQGAWDTQYF.

The chain recombines TRBV28 with TRBJ2-7; D is possibly TRBD1 (6 bases). V lost 5 bases, J lost 3 bases, and 8 bases lay in between. Germline V gene sequence: CDR1 MDHEN, CDR2 SYDVKM. The CDR3 extends over 12 amino acids. The CDR3 here is CASSRQDYEQYF. Here the CDR3 DNA reads TGTGCCAGCAGTCGACAGGACTACGAGCAGTACTTC.

The rearrangement joins TRBV4-1 to TRBJ1-3; tentatively, D is TRBD1 (5 bases). Per germline, CDR1 MGHRA and CDR2 YSYEKL. The CDR3 consists of 17 residues. Trimming took 1 base from V and 3 from J, leaving 16 bases between them. The CDR3 nucleotides read TGCGCCAGCAGCCAAGTACCAGACAGAATTAGTGGAAACACCATATATTTT. Amino acids: CASSQVPDRISGNTIYF.